This entry lists 32 T cell receptor beta chains sequenced from one sample in a study of cytomegalovirus exposure and HLA in healthy donors. Use of 60 Vbeta and 13 Jbeta primers characterized the PCR. Profiling relied on immunoSEQ multiplex PCR, and the TCRdb table lists in-frame clones only, not all of them. Altogether around 140,000 clones are present, around nine tenths being singletons, with the ten largest covering around 5.5%. What was sequenced was PBMCs. The receptors shown here come from a woman in her thirties in good health and CMV-seronegative.

The J gene is TRBJ1-6, the V gene TRBV30; TRBD1 agrees at 10 bases. Unmatched junction bases numbered 3, after V lost 7 bases and J lost 9 bases. Germline V gene data show CDR1 as GTSNPN and CDR2 as SVGIG (reference sequence). The CDR3 covers 12 residues. The CDR3 is CALDRGPSPLHF. CDR3 in DNA: TGTGCCTTAGACAGGGGGCCTTCACCCCTCCACTTT.

The chain combines TRBV6-1 with TRBJ1-2; perhaps TRBD1 as D (6 bases). Trimming removed 4 bases at V and 7 bases at J, with 22 bases between. This CDR3 has 16 amino acids. Germline values: CDR1 MNHNS, CDR2 SASEGT. CDR3 region: CASSAPPGGGSSGYTF. Here the CDR3 DNA reads TGTGCCAGCAGTGCCCCGCCGGGAGGGGGTAGTTCTGGCTACACCTTC.

This clone was observed a few times. The chain combines TRBV6-6 with TRBJ2-1; 8 bases fit TRBD1. Unmatched junction bases numbered 12, after V lost 5 bases and J lost 15 bases. The CDR3 runs to 13 residues. In germline, CDR1 is MNHNY, CDR2 SVGAGI (reference sequence). The DNA for the CDR3 is TGTGCCAGCAGTGCTTTAAGACAGGGGACTCCGTTCTTC. This codes for CASSALRQGTPFF.

V usage is TRBV5-6 and J usage is TRBJ2-7, with 11 bases fitting TRBD2. After removal of 2 bases from V and 5 bases from J, the junction contained 3 bases not matched to a gene. Germline CDR1 reads SGHDT; CDR2 reads YYEEEE. This CDR3 spans 14 amino acids. The CDR3 nucleotides read TGTGCCAGCAGCTTATTAGCGGGGGGGCACGAGCAGTACTTC. It specifies CASSLLAGGHEQYF.

J is TRBJ2-7 and V is TRBV5-6; a possible D gene is TRBD2 (6 bases). The germline gives CDR1 SGHDT, CDR2 YYEEEE. The CDR3 contains 16 residues. Trimming took 3 bases from V and 3 from J, leaving 19 bases between them. CDR3 nucleotides: TGTGCCAGCAGCTCACAGGCGGGGCACGAGGGCTACGAGCAGTACTTC. Its protein product is CASSSQAGHEGYEQYF.

This clone was observed a few times. The chain employs TRBV27 and TRBJ2-1, with TRBD1 matching over 7 bases. The CDR3 is 13 amino acids. Germline V gene lookup returns CDR1 MNHEY and CDR2 SMNVEV (reference sequence). V lost 6 bases to trimming and J lost 8 bases; unmatched junction nucleotides: 7. CDR3 in amino acids: CASSLQGSYEQFF. The CDR3 coding sequence is TGTGCCAGCAGCCTACAGGGGAGTTATGAGCAGTTCTTC.

This sequence joins TRBV6-5 and TRBJ1-2; D is ambiguous. V lost 1 base and J 6 bases, leaving 12 bases between the germline ends. The CDR3 extends over 14 amino acids. In germline, CDR1 is MNHEY, CDR2 SVGAGI. The CDR3 spells CASSYYGARDGYTF. The CDR3 region has the DNA TGTGCCAGCAGTTACTACGGCGCTCGGGATGGCTACACCTTC.

This clone was seen a handful of times. The same CDR3 can be traced to other DNA sequences in this sample. The chain is built from TRBV18 and TRBJ1-2; 7 bases match TRBD1. This CDR3 spans 13 amino acids. With V trimmed by 2 bases and J by 3 bases, 0 bases remained unmatched. The germline CDR1 and CDR2 sequences are KGHSH and LQKENI. CDR3 loop: CASSPDRDYGYTF. The CDR3 bases are TGTGCCAGCTCACCAGACAGGGACTATGGCTACACCTTC.

The genes are TRBV11-1 and TRBJ1-1; D is perhaps TRBD1 (5 bases). Germline CDR1 reads SGHAT; CDR2 reads FQDESV (reference sequence). The V and J ends lost 5 bases and 11 bases respectively, with 18 bases between them. The CDR3 is 13 amino acids. CDR3: CASSRDSLRAAFF. CDR3 bases: TGTGCCAGCAGCCGCGACTCACTCAGGGCGGCTTTCTTT.

The V call is TRBV7-2, the J call TRBJ1-5; weak D call: TRBD1 (6 bases). This CDR3 spans 16 amino acids. V lost 3 bases and J 6 bases, leaving 18 bases between the germline ends. CDR1 SGHTA and CDR2 FQGNSA come from the germline V gene. The CDR3 DNA reads TGTGCCAGCAGCTTTCAACCTGGGGGGGGCGGTCAGCCCCAGCATTTT. This codes for CASSFQPGGGGQPQHF.

The chain uses TRBV28 and TRBJ1-3, with 9 bases identical to TRBD1. J gave up 4 bases and V 7 bases, and 8 bases lay outside the gene matches. The CDR3 has 15 residues. Germline V gene data show CDR1 as MDHEN and CDR2 as SYDVKM. CDR3 loop: CASINRDREGNTIYF. The CDR3 DNA sequence: TGTGCCAGCATTAATCGGGACAGGGAGGGAAACACCATATATTTT.

The genes are TRBV29-1 and TRBJ1-1, with a possible D match to TRBD1 (5 bases). There are 11 residues in the CDR3. The V gene's germline CDR1 is SQVTM and CDR2 ANQGSEA. V gave up 4 bases and J gave up 8 bases, with 11 bases separating them. CDR3 DNA sequence: TGCAGCGTTGTAGGACACCAAGAAGCTTTCTTT. Amino acid sequence: CSVVGHQEAFF.

The rearrangement joins TRBV28 to TRBJ2-4, with 13 positions matching TRBD2. J lost 3 bases, V lost 10 bases, and 21 bases had no gene match. Germline loops: CDR1 MDHEN, CDR2 SYDVKM. The CDR3 sequence is 20 residues long. The CDR3 region has the DNA TGTGCCACCTCAAGGCTGCGACTAGCGGGGGGCCTAGACCACAAAAACATTCAGTACTTC. Amino acids: CATSRLRLAGGLDHKNIQYF.

V is TRBV27 and J is TRBJ2-5, with TRBD2 matching over 7 bases. The end of the DNA is better explained by TRBJ2-7, so the J call may be wrong. CDR1 is MNHEY and CDR2 is SMNVEV in the germline V gene (reference sequence). This CDR3 is built from 15 residues. As DNA, the CDR3 is TGTGCCAGCAGTTTATCAGCGGGGACCTCCTACGAGCAGTACTTC. Its protein product is CASSLSAGTSYEQYF.

This chain uses TRBV7-2 with TRBJ2-5; 7 bases match TRBD2. Per the germline V gene, CDR1 is SGHTA and CDR2 is FQGNSA. This CDR3 has 16 residues. V lost 2 bases and J lost 5; bases outside the gene matches: 11. The chain's CDR3 is CASSLMGLTSVETQYF. Written as DNA, the CDR3 is TGTGCCAGCAGCTTAATGGGCCTTACTAGCGTGGAGACCCAGTACTTC.

This sequence joins TRBV4-1 and TRBJ2-6; TRBD1 is a possible D gene (6 bases). The CDR3 runs 16 residues. Germline V CDR1 and CDR2: MGHRA, YSYEKL. V lost 4 bases and J 2 bases, leaving 12 bases between the germline ends. This chain's CDR3 is CASSPQGLAGANVLTF. DNA for the CDR3: TGCGCCAGCAGCCCCCAGGGGTTGGCTGGGGCCAACGTCCTGACTTTC.

The chain uses TRBV5-1 and TRBJ2-1; D is perhaps TRBD2 (5 bases). Germline V lookup: CDR1 SGHRS, CDR2 YFSETQ. Trimming stripped 0 bases from V and 3 bases from J, with 13 bases between. The CDR3 totals 16 residues. DNA of the CDR3: TGCGCCAGCAGCTTGGATGCGGGCTCAATCTACAATGAGCAGTTCTTC. Residues: CASSLDAGSIYNEQFF.

This clone appeared a few times. J is TRBJ2-4 and V is TRBV6-6; no clear D gene. Looked up from germline, CDR1 is MNHNY and CDR2 is SVGAGI (reference sequence). The CDR3 consists of 12 residues. Trimming stripped 8 bases from V and 3 bases from J, with 8 bases between. In DNA, the CDR3 is TGTGCCAGCGTGAACAGCAAAAACATTCAGTACTTC. Encoded protein: CASVNSKNIQYF.

The gene calls are TRBV6-6 and TRBJ2-5; 7 positions match TRBD2. The V gene end was trimmed by 7 bases and the J gene end by 4 bases; junction bases not matched to a gene: 6. This CDR3 spans 13 amino acids. Germline V gene sequence: CDR1 MNHNY, CDR2 SVGAGI (reference sequence). The CDR3 coding sequence is TGTGCCAGCACCCCCGGGGGGAGAGAGACCCAGTACTTC. Translating gives CASTPGGRETQYF.

The V and J genes are TRBV7-8 and TRBJ2-5, with 8 bases identical to TRBD1. The DNA end lines up better with TRBJ2-7; the J call may be wrong. Germline V lookup: CDR1 SGHVS, CDR2 FQNEAQ. The CDR3 is 16 amino acids. The CDR3 protein is CASSSRQGSYSYEQYF. The CDR3 coding sequence is TGTGCCAGCAGCTCCAGACAGGGGTCGTACTCCTACGAGCAGTACTTC.

The J gene is TRBJ2-2, the V gene TRBV19, with TRBD1 as a possible D gene (5 bases). V gave up 4 bases and J gave up 5 bases, with 17 bases separating them. The CDR3 length is 16 residues. The germline CDR1 and CDR2 sequences are LNHDA and SQIVND (reference sequence). The CDR3 region is CASSTDPRVRTGELFF. In nucleotides, the CDR3 is TGTGCCAGTAGTACCGACCCCAGGGTCCGGACCGGGGAGCTGTTTTTT. Full variable domain (missing parts from reference TRBV19 and TRBJ2-2): DGGITQSPKYLFRKEGQNVTLSCEQNLNHDAMYWYRQDPGQGLRLIYYSQIVNDFQKGDIAEGYSVSREKKESFPLTVTSAQKNPTAFYLCASSTDPRVRTGELFFGEGSRLTVL.

This clone was detected once. This sequence joins TRBV7-2 and TRBJ2-7, with D perhaps matching TRBD1 (5 bases). The germline gives CDR1 SGHTA, CDR2 FQGNSA. V was cut by 5 bases and J by 3 bases, with 8 bases left in between. The CDR3 sequence is 12 residues long. The CDR3: CASSRQNYEQYF. DNA for the CDR3: TGTGCCAGCAGCCGACAGAACTACGAGCAGTACTTC.

V usage is TRBV28 and J usage is TRBJ1-5; a weak D match, TRBD1 (6 bases). CDR3 size: 15 residues. CDR1 is MDHEN and CDR2 is SYDVKM in the germline V gene. The germline V and J ends were trimmed by 5 bases and 3 bases, with 14 bases remaining between them. CDR3 nucleotides: TGTGCCAGCAGTACCCCCGGGACAACCAATCAGCCCCAGCATTTT. This encodes CASSTPGTTNQPQHF.

This clone was recorded once. The V gene is TRBV6-5, the J gene TRBJ1-2; D ambiguous. The CDR3 extends over 14 amino acids. V lost 3 bases to trimming and J lost 0 bases, with 8 bases between them. Germline V gene data show CDR1 as MNHEY and CDR2 as SVGAGI. The chain's CDR3 is CASSYTVTNYGYTF. CDR3 DNA sequence: TGTGCCAGCAGTTATACGGTTACTAACTATGGCTACACCTTC.

V gene TRBV28 combines with J gene TRBJ2-4, with TRBD1 matching 9 bases. Germline V lookup: CDR1 MDHEN, CDR2 SYDVKM. With V trimmed by 5 bases and J by 8 bases, 7 bases remained unmatched. The CDR3 spans 14 residues. In DNA form, the CDR3 reads TGTGCCAGCAGTCCACGGGACAGGGTGGACATTCAGTACTTC. This encodes CASSPRDRVDIQYF. Variable domain in full (rest from reference TRBV28 and TRBJ2-4): DVKVTQSSRYLVKRTGEKVFLECVQDMDHENMFWYRQDPGLGLRLIYFSYDVKMKEKGDIPEGYSVSREKKERFSLILESASTNQTSMYLCASSPRDRVDIQYFGAGTRLSVL.

The V gene is TRBV27, the J gene TRBJ1-4; TRBD1 is a possible D gene (6 bases). Trimming removed 4 bases from V and 7 bases from J, with 13 bases in between. CDR3 length: 14 amino acids. Per the germline V gene, CDR1 is MNHEY and CDR2 is SMNVEV (reference sequence). CDR3: CASSSHRDGEKLFF. The CDR3 coding sequence is TGTGCCAGCAGTTCTCACAGGGATGGTGAAAAACTGTTTTTT.

This sequence joins TRBV5-6 and TRBJ1-2; possibly TRBD1 for D (6 bases). Per the germline V gene, CDR1 is SGHDT and CDR2 is YYEEEE. This CDR3 spans 15 amino acids. The V end lost 1 base, the J end lost 10 bases, and 20 bases lay between the germline ends. CDR3 residues: CASSLLGAKFQIYTF. CDR3 nucleotides: TGTGCCAGCAGCTTGTTGGGGGCCAAGTTTCAGATCTACACCTTC.

The rearrangement links TRBV5-7 to TRBJ2-2; TRBD2 aligns across 13 bases. TRBV5-7 is assigned to the ORF class and has an uncertain function. V gave up 1 base and J gave up 6 bases; unmatched junction bases: 12. This CDR3 is 19 amino acids long. The CDR3, as DNA: TGTGCCAGCAGCTTGTTCGGGACTAGCGGGAAGTTGAAGGCCGGGGAGCTGTTTTTT. It yields the protein CASSLFGTSGKLKAGELFF.

The chain uses TRBV7-6 and TRBJ2-7, with 8 bases that match TRBD1. CDR1 SGHVS and CDR2 FNYEAQ come from the germline V gene. The CDR3 is made up of 14 amino acids. Trimming at V came to 1 base and at J to 2 bases, leaving 1 base not matched to a gene. The DNA of the CDR3 is TGTGCCAGCAGCTTAGGACAGGGGACCTACGAGCAGTACTTC. Its protein product is CASSLGQGTYEQYF.

This clone occurred once. The chain is built from TRBV19 and TRBJ2-2; tentatively, D is TRBD1 (5 bases). The CDR3 runs 14 residues. V gave up 8 bases and J gave up 0 bases, with 10 bases separating them. Germline V gene data show CDR1 as LNHDA and CDR2 as SQIVND (reference sequence). The CDR3 coding sequence is TGTGCCAGTGACCGGACATCGAACACCGGGGAGCTGTTTTTT. Its protein is CASDRTSNTGELFF.

The chain joins TRBV7-6 to TRBJ2-5, with 8 bases aligning to TRBD2. V lost 1 base, J lost 0 bases, and 7 bases stayed unmatched. This CDR3 has 17 amino acids. Per germline, CDR1 SGHVS and CDR2 FNYEAQ. DNA of the CDR3: TGTGCCAGCAGCTTAGTTACCGGGACTAGGGACCAAGAGACCCAGTACTTC. Amino acids: CASSLVTGTRDQETQYF.

The rearrangement uses TRBV19 and TRBJ1-1; maybe TRBD1 (5 bases). V lost 2 bases, J lost 6 bases, and 19 bases lay in between. Germline V gene lookup returns CDR1 LNHDA and CDR2 SQIVND (reference sequence). The CDR3 sequence is 16 residues long. DNA of the CDR3: TGTGCCAGTAGTATATCGGGGGGGTGGATATCGGCTGAAGCTTTCTTT. As protein: CASSISGGWISAEAFF.